This T cell receptor beta chain was recovered during a study of T cell changes during pregnancy in multiple sclerosis. Generated by immunoSEQ multiplex PCR, the TCRdb table keeps only in-frame clones and is missing some. The sample lists about 41,000 clones; roughly 90% were seen once. The V and J ends lost 3 bases and 3 bases respectively, with 6 bases between them. Germline CDR1 SGHDT, CDR2 YYEEEE. There are 12 residues in the CDR3. The chain is built from TRBV5-6 and TRBJ1-1; D is ambiguous. The clonotype comes from a female donor with multiple sclerosis, enrolled in a pregnancy study. The sequences come from CD8+ T cells from peripheral blood mononuclear cells, collected in the third trimester of pregnancy. The DNA for the CDR3 is TGTGCCAGCAGCTACCAGGACACTGAAGCTTTCTTT. Translated, it gives CASSYQDTEAFF.